This note documents a single T cell receptor beta chain sequence. These data come from a study of blood T cell repertoires in COVID-19. For the study at large: Donors in the United States, Italy and Spain gave samples during acute or convalescent COVID-19. Sources were T cells, B-cell-depleted T cells, or PBMCs; the material itself was cDNA or gDNA.

The assay was immunoSEQ multiplex PCR, and TCRdb's table has in-frame clones only and misses some. The table records about 140,000 clones, approximately 85% of them present only once. The germline CDR1 and CDR2 sequences are LGHNA and YNFKEQ. V shed 1 base and J 5 bases; nucleotides not matched to a gene: 8. The CDR3 totals 15 residues. The clonotype originates from a woman older than 75 with acute or convalescent COVID-19. The chain couples TRBV4-2 to TRBJ2-7, with 7 bases aligning to TRBD2. The sequenced material came from peripheral blood. The CDR3 region is CASSQVFDAGDEQYF. CDR3 DNA sequence: TGTGCCAGCAGCCAAGTATTTGACGCGGGAGACGAGCAGTACTTC.